This T cell receptor (beta chain) was identified in a study of OX40 agonist ivuxolimab in advanced cancers. Overall study: Patients undergoing dose escalation presented with hepatocellular carcinoma, melanoma, renal cell or head and neck cancer.

Sequenced by immunoSEQ multiplex PCR; TCRdb stores in-frame clones only, minus some. The sample contains more than 45,000 clones, roughly 81% of which appear only once. From germline, CDR1 is SQVTM and CDR2 ANQGSEA. This CDR3 comprises 13 residues. Trimming shortened V by 4 bases and J by 8 bases, and 14 bases separated the two germline ends. The source was CD4+ or CD8+ T cells sorted from blood, collected in a trial of the OX40 agonist ivuxolimab. The chain couples TRBV29-1 to TRBJ1-4; unclear D gene. This TCR was recovered from an adult with an advanced solid tumor such as melanoma, head and neck, liver or kidney cancer. CDR3 amino acids: CSVGRTREEKLFF. The CDR3 nucleotides are TGCAGCGTTGGGCGGACGCGGGAGGAAAAACTGTTTTTT.